These T cell receptor beta chains were read from a single sample in a study of cytomegalovirus exposure and HLA in healthy donors. Repertoires were generated with immunoSEQ multiplex PCR, while TCRdb's copy carries only in-frame clones and drops some. The data hold about 210,000 clones, with about 80% observed a single time. Source material: PBMCs. The receptors originated from a woman aged 45-65 years in good health and CMV-seropositive. The CDR3 runs from the conserved cysteine through the conserved F or W. D genes are given only for firm matches. Some rows have no size entry. The others give once, few or many, or a class for an expanded clone.

J gene | D gene | V gene | clone size | CDR3 protein | CDR3 DNA
TRBJ2-2 | . | TRBV7-9 | . | CASSTGPGELFF | TGTGCCAGCAGCACAGGCCCGGGGGAGCTGTTTTTT
TRBJ2-3 | TRBD2 | TRBV9 | . | CASSVRASGGVTDTQYF | TGTGCCAGCAGCGTACGGGCGAGCGGGGGGGTCACAGATACGCAGTATTTT
TRBJ1-1 | . | TRBV5-4 | . | CASSLGTALNTEAFF | TGTGCCAGCAGCTTGGGTACAGCCTTGAACACTGAAGCTTTCTTT
TRBJ2-3 | . | TRBV27 | once | CASRGTRGTDTQYF | TGTGCCAGCAGGGGCACGAGGGGGACAGATACGCAGTATTTT
TRBJ1-1 | . | TRBV11-3 | . | CASSLDGSGEGGTEAFF | TGTGCCAGCAGCTTAGACGGGTCAGGGGAGGGTGGCACTGAAGCTTTCTTT
TRBJ1-3 | . | TRBV30 | . | CAWSLTGFGNTIYF | TGTGCCTGGAGTCTTACAGGGTTTGGAAACACCATATATTTT
TRBJ2-3 | TRBD2 | TRBV2 | . | CAREPSTSDTDTQYF | TGTGCCAGAGAGCCCTCCACTAGCGACACAGATACGCAGTATTTT
TRBJ2-3 | TRBD2 | TRBV5-4 | . | CASSPGGLAGGSTDTQYF | TGTGCCAGCAGCCCGGGTGGGTTAGCGGGGGGAAGCACAGATACGCAGTATTTT
TRBJ2-1 | . | TRBV5-6 | . | CASSFKIDEQFF | TGTGCCAGCAGCTTTAAGATAGATGAGCAGTTCTTC
TRBJ2-1 | . | TRBV5-1 | . | CASRIQGLDEQFF | TGCGCCAGCCGAATACAGGGTCTGGATGAGCAGTTCTTC
TRBJ2-5 | . | TRBV2 | once | CASRPGGQRETQYF | TGTGCCAGCAGACCGGGGGGCCAGCGGGAGACCCAGTACTTC